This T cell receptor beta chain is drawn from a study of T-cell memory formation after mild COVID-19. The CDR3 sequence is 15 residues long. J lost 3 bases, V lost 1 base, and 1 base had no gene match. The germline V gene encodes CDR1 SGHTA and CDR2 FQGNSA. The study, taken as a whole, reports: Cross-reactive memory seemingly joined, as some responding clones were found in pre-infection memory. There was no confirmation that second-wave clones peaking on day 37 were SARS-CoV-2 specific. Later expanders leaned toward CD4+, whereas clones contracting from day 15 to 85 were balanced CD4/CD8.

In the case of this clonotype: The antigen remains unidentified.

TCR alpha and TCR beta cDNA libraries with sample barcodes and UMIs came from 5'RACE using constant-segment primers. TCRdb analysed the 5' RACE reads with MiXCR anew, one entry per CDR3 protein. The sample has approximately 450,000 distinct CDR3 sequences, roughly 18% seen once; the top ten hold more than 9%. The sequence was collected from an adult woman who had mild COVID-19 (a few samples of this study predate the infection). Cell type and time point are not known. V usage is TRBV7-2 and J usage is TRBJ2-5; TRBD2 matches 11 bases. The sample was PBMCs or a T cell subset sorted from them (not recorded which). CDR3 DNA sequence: TGTGCCAGCAGCTTAGTGGGACTAGCGGAAGAGACCCAGTACTTC. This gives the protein CASSLVGLAEETQYF.